This TCR beta chain was recovered during a study of identical twins. TCRdb ran MiXCR on the 5' RACE reads and lists one entry per CDR3 protein. The data contain 120,000 to 150,000 distinct CDR3 sequences, roughly 3.5% of them singletons. This clonotype was observed many times. The antigen is unknown. Trimming pared 4 bases from V and 9 bases from J, leaving 15 bases between. CDR1 and CDR2 (germline): MNHNS, SASEGT. This CDR3 is 13 amino acids long. Whole-study results and caveats: Abundant cord blood beta clonotypes carried fewer insertions; memory repertoires showed none. Invariant MAIT and iNKT cells could partly confound zero-insertion analyses. Recombination models fit unrelated individuals' TCR alpha sharing but underestimated twins'.

The TCR sequence derives from a man between 18 and 35 years old in good health. This chain joins TRBV6-1 and TRBJ1-1, with TRBD1 as a possible D gene (6 bases). Sequenced material: memory T cells sorted from blood. The CDR3 spells CASSGTGQGKAFF. The DNA for the CDR3 is TGTGCCAGCAGTGGGACGGGGCAGGGGAAAGCTTTCTTT.